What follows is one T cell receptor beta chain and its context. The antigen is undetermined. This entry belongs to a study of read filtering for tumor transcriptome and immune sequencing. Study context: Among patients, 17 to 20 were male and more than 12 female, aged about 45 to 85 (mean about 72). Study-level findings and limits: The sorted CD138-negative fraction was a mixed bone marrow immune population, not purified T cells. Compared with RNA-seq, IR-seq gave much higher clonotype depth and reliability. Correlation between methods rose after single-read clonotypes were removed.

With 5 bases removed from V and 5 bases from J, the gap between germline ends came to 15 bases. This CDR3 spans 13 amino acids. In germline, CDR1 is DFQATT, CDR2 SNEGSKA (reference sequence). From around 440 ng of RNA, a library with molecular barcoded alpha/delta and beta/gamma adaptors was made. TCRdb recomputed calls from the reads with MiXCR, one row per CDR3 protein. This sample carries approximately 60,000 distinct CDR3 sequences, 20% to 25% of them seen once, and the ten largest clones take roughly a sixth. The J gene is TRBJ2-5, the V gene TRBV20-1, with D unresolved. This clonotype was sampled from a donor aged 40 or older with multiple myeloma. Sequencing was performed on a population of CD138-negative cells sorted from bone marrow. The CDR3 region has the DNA TGCAGTGCTGACATAGGCAACTTGGAGACCCAGTACTTC. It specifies CSADIGNLETQYF.